The 24 T cell receptor beta chains below all came from one sample that was sequenced in a study of post-analysis software for immune sequencing data. Antigens of these TCRs are unknown. Unique molecular identifiers tagged the TCR beta cDNA libraries. MiXCR, applied by TCRdb to the PCR reads, yields one record per CDR3 protein. The sample lists almost 700,000 distinct CDR3 sequences, around 60% seen once, with roughly 10% in the top ten. Study results and limitations: Patients had higher frequencies than controls of about 5 TRBV segments, including TRBV5-6, TRBV5-1 and TRBV20-1.

The sequenced sample was blood. Receptors originate from a girl aged 2 to 9 with multiple sclerosis.

The CDR3 bases are TGCAGTGCCCCGACGAGCGGGGGGGCTGGATGGACCCAGTACTTC. Translated: CSAPTSGGAGWTQYF. The chain carries TRBV20-1 and TRBJ2-5; 10 bases fit TRBD2. Losses at the gene ends were 6 bases for V and 7 bases for J; bases not matched to a gene: 14. Germline V gene lookup returns CDR1 DFQATT and CDR2 SNEGSKA (reference sequence). This CDR3 contains 15 residues.

V and J are TRBV2 and TRBJ2-4, with D unclear. The tail of the sequence fits TRBJ2-7 better, so the J call may be wrong. This CDR3 has 13 amino acids. The germline V gene encodes CDR1 SNHLY and CDR2 FYNNEI. CDR3 nucleotides: TGTGCCAGCAGCGTTAGAAGTCAGTACGAGCAGTACTTC. Protein: CASSVRSQYEQYF.

The CDR3 sequence: CATSSGRAPGGYTF. The CDR3 DNA reads TGTGCCACCAGCAGTGGCAGGGCCCCGGGGGGCTACACCTTC. The chain joins TRBV15 to TRBJ1-2, with D tentatively TRBD1 (5 bases). This CDR3 contains 14 residues. V was trimmed by 3 bases and J by 8 bases, leaving 16 bases between them. Germline loops: CDR1 LNHNV, CDR2 YYDKDF (reference sequence).

There are a few counts of this clonotype. The V call is TRBV2, the J call TRBJ2-3, with unresolved D. Deletions cut 3 bases from V and 6 bases from J, with 13 bases between. CDR3 size: 14 residues. Germline lookup yields CDR1 SNHLY and CDR2 FYNNEI. CDR3 DNA: TGTGCCAGCAGTGATAGGCCCGCAGAGGATACGCAGTATTTT. Amino acid sequence: CASSDRPAEDTQYF.

This clonotype was detected only a few times. This rearrangement joins TRBV5-1 to TRBJ2-5; TRBD2 matches 8 bases. Germline V gene data show CDR1 as SGHRS and CDR2 as YFSETQ. The V gene end was trimmed by 4 bases and the J gene end by 5 bases; junction bases not matched to a gene: 7. The CDR3 totals 14 residues. The CDR3 sequence is CASSRAGAGETQYF. In DNA form, the CDR3 reads TGCGCCAGCAGCCGAGCGGGAGCGGGGGAGACCCAGTACTTC.

This rearrangement joins TRBV5-1 to TRBJ2-7; D possibly uses TRBD1 or TRBD2 (6 bases each). The J call could be wrong; TRBJ2-1 is a better fit for the DNA end. CDR3 length: 15 amino acids. The germline V gene has CDR1 SGHRS and CDR2 YFSETQ. DNA for the CDR3: TGCGCCAGCAGCTTGATCGGGGGCGCTTTCGATGAGCAGTTCTTC. It codes for CASSLIGGAFDEQFF.

With respect to this clonotype: Mismatch with germline at one junction end may stem from a read error. This chain uses TRBV7-2 with TRBJ2-3; 8 bases agree with TRBD2. The germline V gene encodes CDR1 SGHTA and CDR2 FQGNSA. This CDR3 has 17 amino acids. CDR3 nucleotide sequence: TGTGCCAGCAGCTTAAACGGGGGGGCCACCAGCACAGGTACGCAGTATTTT. This encodes CASSLNGGATSTGTQYF.

This chain links TRBV5-1 with TRBJ2-1, with 9 bases aligning to TRBD2. V lost 3 bases to trimming and J lost 5 bases; unmatched junction nucleotides: 6. The V gene's germline CDR1 is SGHRS and CDR2 YFSETQ. This CDR3 is 15 amino acids long. The DNA of the CDR3 is TGCGCCAGCAGCTGGGTAGCGGGAGCACACAATGAGCAGTTCTTC. It is translated as CASSWVAGAHNEQFF.

The chain uses TRBV29-1 and TRBJ1-2, with D possibly TRBD1 on 5 matching bases. In germline, CDR1 is SQVTM, CDR2 ANQGSEA. V was clipped by 6 bases and J by 3 bases, with 11 bases between them. The CDR3 runs to 12 residues. This CDR3 is CSVGETDYGYTF. DNA for the CDR3: TGCAGCGTCGGAGAGACAGACTATGGCTACACCTTC. The full variable domain, completed using reference TRBV29-1 and TRBJ1-2, is SAVISQKPSRDICQRGTSLTIQCQVDSQVTMMFWYRQQPGQSLTLIATANQGSEATYESGFVIDKFPISRPNLTFSTLTVSNMSPEDSSIYLCSVGETDYGYTFGSGTRLTVV.

This clonotype was counted between two and nine times. The J gene is TRBJ2-7, the V gene TRBV12-3 or TRBV12-4, with D possibly being TRBD2 (5 bases). The CDR3 consists of 14 residues. V was shortened by 5 bases and J by 0 bases, with 11 bases between the two germline ends. The CDR3 DNA reads TGTGCCAGCAGTCGAGGACTGAACTCCTACGAGCAGTACTTC. Its protein product is CASSRGLNSYEQYF.

This chain connects TRBV7-9 to TRBJ1-5; no clear D. The V gene lost 1 base and the J gene lost 5 bases, with 3 bases spanning the gap. From germline, CDR1 is SEHNR and CDR2 FQNEAQ (reference sequence). The CDR3 is 12 residues long. This CDR3 reads CASSLDHQPQHF. In DNA form, the CDR3 reads TGTGCCAGCAGCTTAGATCATCAGCCCCAGCATTTT. The variable domain in full, with the rest retrieved from reference TRBV7-9 and TRBJ1-5, is DTGVSQNPRHKITKRGQNVTFRCDPISEHNRLYWYRQTLGQGPEFLTYFQNEAQLEKSRLLSDRFSAERPKGSFSTLEIQRTEQGDSAMYLCASSLDHQPQHFGDGTRLSIL.

A single count supports this clonotype. The gene calls are TRBV5-1 and TRBJ1-1, with a weak D call TRBD1 (6 bases). The CDR3 sequence is 19 residues long. Germline values: CDR1 SGHRS, CDR2 YFSETQ. V gave up 0 bases and J gave up 1 base, with 22 bases separating them. In DNA form, the CDR3 reads TGCGCCAGCAGCTTGGGAAGAGCCCGAAACAGGGTGACGAACACTGAAGCTTTCTTT. This sequence encodes CASSLGRARNRVTNTEAFF.

The rearrangement links TRBV7-6 to TRBJ2-7, with D perhaps given as TRBD1 or TRBD2 (5 bases each). The J call is doubtful: the DNA matches TRBJ2-5 better. The CDR3 is made up of 14 amino acids. Per germline, CDR1 SGHVS and CDR2 FNYEAQ. DNA for the CDR3: TGTGCCAGCAGCTCCAGGGTTGGGAGAGAGACCCAGTACTTC. Protein sequence: CASSSRVGRETQYF.

The chain combines TRBV12-3 or TRBV12-4 with TRBJ2-1, with D maybe TRBD2 (6 bases). The V end was cut by 6 bases, the J end by 6 bases, with 15 bases between. The CDR3 sequence is 14 residues long. The CDR3 loop is CASSPAGSSNEQFF. The CDR3 DNA reads TGTGCCAGCAGCCCGGCGGGGAGTTCCAATGAGCAGTTCTTC.

The chain links TRBV4-2 to TRBJ2-1, with D hard to call. The CDR3 runs 14 residues. V lost 2 bases and J lost 6, with 11 bases in between. The V gene's germline CDR1 is LGHNA and CDR2 YNFKEQ. CDR3 in amino acids: CASSQIGLTNEQFF. CDR3 coding DNA: TGTGCCAGCAGCCAAATAGGCCTGACCAATGAGCAGTTCTTC.

This chain's CDR3 is CSAPDPGASGGAGNEQFF. Here the CDR3 DNA reads TGCAGCGCCCCGGACCCTGGGGCTAGCGGGGGGGCAGGCAATGAGCAGTTCTTC. The chain links TRBV20-1 to TRBJ2-1; 12 positions match TRBD2. The CDR3 is 18 residues long. Looked up from germline, CDR1 is DFQATT and CDR2 is SNEGSKA (reference sequence).

The chain carries TRBV12-3 or TRBV12-4 and TRBJ2-7; 12 nucleotides line up with TRBD2. The CDR3 is made up of 14 amino acids. Trimming cost V 6 bases and J 2 bases; bases outside gene matches: 2. The CDR3 reads CASRGLAGPYEQYF. CDR3 in DNA: TGTGCCAGCAGGGGACTAGCGGGCCCCTACGAGCAGTACTTC.

The sample holds one count of this clonotype. The rearrangement links TRBV2 to TRBJ2-5, with D maybe TRBD2 (5 bases). The CDR3 spans 17 residues. V lost 0 bases and J 2 bases, leaving 16 bases between the germline ends. Germline-derived CDR1 and CDR2 are SNHLY and FYNNEI. The CDR3: CASSEALRGAQQETQYF. For the CDR3, the DNA is TGTGCCAGCAGTGAAGCGCTTCGGGGAGCCCAACAAGAGACCCAGTACTTC.

A few counts support this clonotype. The J gene is TRBJ2-1, the V gene TRBV24-1; 9 bases map to TRBD1. This CDR3 contains 17 residues. Germline V gene sequence: CDR1 KGHDR, CDR2 SFDVKD. Losses at the gene ends were 0 bases for V and 4 bases for J; bases not matched to a gene: 6. The CDR3 here is CATSDLRQGVGYNEQFF. The CDR3 DNA reads TGTGCCACCAGTGATTTGCGACAGGGGGTGGGATACAATGAGCAGTTCTTC.

V gene TRBV11-2 combines with J gene TRBJ2-1; 9 positions match TRBD1. The CDR3 consists of 16 residues. The V segment lost 5 bases and the J segment 9 bases; nucleotides outside the gene matches: 14. The germline V gene encodes CDR1 SGHAT and CDR2 FQNNGV. The CDR3 DNA reads as TGTGCCAGCAGCCTGACGGGACAGGGCCCGCTAGGTGAGCAGTTCTTC. Encoded protein: CASSLTGQGPLGEQFF.

The J gene is TRBJ1-1, the V gene TRBV6-1; D perhaps matches TRBD1 (5 bases). The CDR3 has 13 residues. The V gene's germline CDR1 is MNHNS and CDR2 SASEGT. V lost 8 bases and J lost 0, with 10 bases in between. The DNA of the CDR3 is TGTGCCAGCGACGACAGAATGAACACTGAAGCTTTCTTT. Its protein product is CASDDRMNTEAFF.

This sequence joins TRBV4-1 and TRBJ2-7; TRBD2 agrees at 9 bases. Germline V CDR1 and CDR2: MGHRA, YSYEKL. This CDR3 spans 17 amino acids. The V gene end was trimmed by 4 bases and the J gene end by 0 bases; junction bases not matched to a gene: 10. DNA of the CDR3: TGCGCCAGCAGCCTTACCCAGGCTAGCGGGATCTCCTACGAGCAGTACTTC. This sequence encodes CASSLTQASGISYEQYF.

The V call is TRBV7-9, the J call TRBJ2-3, with TRBD1 as a possible D gene (5 bases). Deletions cut 5 bases from V and 0 bases from J, with 15 bases between. The germline V gene has CDR1 SEHNR and CDR2 FQNEAQ (reference sequence). The CDR3 contains 16 residues. The DNA for the CDR3 is TGTGCCAGCAGCCCTTGGACGCAGGGAAGCACAGATACGCAGTATTTT. Translating it yields CASSPWTQGSTDTQYF.

The chain uses TRBV7-2 and TRBJ1-1; 10 bases align to TRBD1. The CDR3 covers 14 residues. The V and J ends lost 4 bases and 8 bases, in that order; junction bases with no gene match: 7. Germline loops: CDR1 SGHTA, CDR2 FQGNSA. The CDR3 here is CASSSQTGGAEAFF. The CDR3 DNA sequence: TGTGCCAGCAGCTCGCAGACAGGGGGCGCGGAAGCTTTCTTT.